This TCR beta chain originates from a study of a mutant IDH1 vaccine in newly diagnosed glioma. Background on the study: Before enrollment, the patients had been treated with radiotherapy alone, temozolomide alone, or both together. Most of them had received both. Study-level findings and limits: Pseudoprogression seemed unlinked to shifts in top peripheral T cell clonotypes. A vaccine-induced immune response developed in around 92% of the patients.

Some clones are missing from TCRdb's copy, which holds only in-frame ones; the method was immunoSEQ multiplex PCR. The sample records some 68,000 clones, 79% being singletons. A note on this clone: Its antigen is undetermined.

As to time point: baseline, week 1 (first vaccination visit). Treatment: pre-vaccination baseline after standard-of-care therapy. Tumors from donors were new WHO grade 3 or 4 IDH1-mutant astrocytomas with ATRX loss. The sequence came from a man in his fifties with glioma. The input for sequencing was PBMCs, taken from a glioma patient treated with radiotherapy, temozolomide or both.

CDR3 DNA sequence: TGCGCCAGCAGCCAAGGGGTAGGACAGGGTGTTTACACCTTC. Protein product: CASSQGVGQGVYTF. V is TRBV4-1 and J is TRBJ1-2; 8 bases fit TRBD1. V lost 1 base and J lost 11; bases outside the gene matches: 9. The CDR3 extends over 14 amino acids. CDR1 is MGHRA, CDR2 YSYEKL, per germline.